The sequence of this T cell receptor beta chain was determined in a study of T-cell reconstitution after alpha-beta-depleted transplantation in children (dated by TCRdb to 2015 to 2016). For context, the study as a whole: The study quantitatively tracked T-cell immune reconstitution after TCRalphabeta/CD19-depleted allogeneic hematopoietic cell transplantation in children using TCR repertoire profiling. Study-wide findings and limitations: Over subsequent months, a decline in hyperexpanded clone frequencies was noted, and after one year, T-cell counts and TCRbeta diversity were mostly ascribed to newly produced T cells. Apparently early alphabetaT-cell count recovery about two months after transplant reportedly relied on only several hundred rapidly expanded clones derived from non-depleted graft cells. In some patients, the high TCRbeta diversity seen at day 60 was put down to recipient T cells and intrathymic progenitors that had survived conditioning.

The label giving this sample's treatment or condition can be read as: allogeneic hematopoietic cell transplantation with graft depleted of TCRalphabeta T cells and CD19 B cells. The children who served as transplant recipients had been given grafts of TCRalphabeta/CD19-depleted allogeneic hematopoietic cells. A remark on this clonotype: Its antigen specificity is not known. Base qualities are not at hand, and no much larger clone is one base apart.

The library was built by means of PCR. Sequencing was carried out with an Illumina HiSeq 2500. TCR libraries were prepared with molecular barcoding, using unique molecular identifiers to normalize TCRbeta repertoire quantification. TCRdb ran its own pipeline on the public reads, namely fastp trimming at Q25 and MiXCR clone calling, and kept in-frame beta chains. Rows matching on CDR3 protein sequence are summarized as one entry with the most common DNA and genes. Here the sample has around 580,000 distinct CDR3 sequences; 27% occur a single time. The top ten clonotypes cover under 45% of the sample. The germline V gene (reference sequence) yields DFQATT for CDR1 and SNEGSKA for CDR2. Compared with germline, V lacks 2 bases and J lacks 0 bases; bases without a gene match: 3. There are 15 amino acids in the CDR3, from cysteine to phenylalanine inclusive. This entry keeps only the CDR3 DNA: 45 bases, framed from base 1.

The sequence links TRBV20-1 to TRBJ2-1; 8 of the junction bases match TRBD2. The sequencing used PBMCs, collected before TCRalphabeta/CD19-depleted stem cell transplant. The receptor was isolated from a boy less than two years old with Wiskott-Aldrich syndrome, due to receive a stem cell transplant. The CDR3 has the sequence CSARWTSLSYNEQFF. The nucleotide sequence reads TGCAGTGCTAGATGGACTAGCCTCTCCTACAATGAGCAGTTCTTC.